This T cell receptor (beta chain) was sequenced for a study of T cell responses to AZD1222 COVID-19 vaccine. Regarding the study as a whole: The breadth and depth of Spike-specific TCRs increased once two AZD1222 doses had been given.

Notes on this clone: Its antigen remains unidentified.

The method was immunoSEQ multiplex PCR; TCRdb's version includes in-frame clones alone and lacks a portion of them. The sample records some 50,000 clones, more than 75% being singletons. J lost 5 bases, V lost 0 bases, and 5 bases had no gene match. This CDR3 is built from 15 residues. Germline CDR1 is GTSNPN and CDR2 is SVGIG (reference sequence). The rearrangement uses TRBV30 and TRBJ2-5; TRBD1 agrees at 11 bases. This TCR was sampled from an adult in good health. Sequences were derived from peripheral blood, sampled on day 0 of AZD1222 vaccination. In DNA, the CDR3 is TGTGCCTGGAGTGTAGCCGGACAGGGGGCTGAGACCCAGTACTTC. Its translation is CAWSVAGQGAETQYF.